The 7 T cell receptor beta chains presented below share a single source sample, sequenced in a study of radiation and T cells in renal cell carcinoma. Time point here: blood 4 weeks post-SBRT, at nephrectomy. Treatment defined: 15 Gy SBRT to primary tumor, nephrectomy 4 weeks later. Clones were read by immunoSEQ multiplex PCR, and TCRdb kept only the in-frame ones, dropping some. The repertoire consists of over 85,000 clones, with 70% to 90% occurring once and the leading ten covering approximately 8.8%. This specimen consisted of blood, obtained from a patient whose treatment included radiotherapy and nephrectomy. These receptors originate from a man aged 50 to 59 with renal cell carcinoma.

Written as DNA, the CDR3 is TGTGCCAGCAGTTTGTACCGACTAGCGGGGGGGCTCGGCACCGGGGAGCTGTTTTTT. As protein: CASSLYRLAGGLGTGELFF. The chain couples TRBV28 to TRBJ2-2, with TRBD2 identical over 14 bases. The CDR3 is 19 residues long. With 3 bases clipped from V and 4 bases from J, the junction kept 10 bases outside the gene matches. From germline, CDR1 is MDHEN and CDR2 SYDVKM.

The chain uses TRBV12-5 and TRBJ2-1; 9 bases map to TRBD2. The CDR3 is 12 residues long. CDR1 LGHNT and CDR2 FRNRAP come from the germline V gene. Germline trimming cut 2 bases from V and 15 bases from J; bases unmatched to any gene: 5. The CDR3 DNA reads TGTGCTAGTGGTTTGCTAGCGGGAAGAGCGTTCTTC. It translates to CASGLLAGRAFF.

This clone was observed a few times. The CDR3 reads CASSEYGVTDTQYF. CDR3 sequence (DNA): TGTGCCAGCAGTGAATATGGAGTCACAGATACGCAGTATTTT. The chain combines TRBV2 with TRBJ2-3; no definite D call. Germline lookup yields CDR1 SNHLY and CDR2 FYNNEI. The CDR3 totals 14 residues. Trimming took 2 bases from V and 2 from J, leaving 8 bases between them.

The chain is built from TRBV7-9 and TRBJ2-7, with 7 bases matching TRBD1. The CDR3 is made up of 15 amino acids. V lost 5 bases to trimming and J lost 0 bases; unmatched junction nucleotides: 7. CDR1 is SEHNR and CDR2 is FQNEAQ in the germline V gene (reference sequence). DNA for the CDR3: TGTGCCAGCAGCCCGGGACAGTCCGTCTCCTACGAGCAGTACTTC. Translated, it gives CASSPGQSVSYEQYF.

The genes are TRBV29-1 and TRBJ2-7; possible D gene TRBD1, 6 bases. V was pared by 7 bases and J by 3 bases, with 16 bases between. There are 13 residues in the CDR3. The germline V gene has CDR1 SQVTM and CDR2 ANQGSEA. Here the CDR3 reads CSALTGMDYEQYF. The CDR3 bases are TGCAGCGCATTAACAGGGATGGACTACGAGCAGTACTTC.

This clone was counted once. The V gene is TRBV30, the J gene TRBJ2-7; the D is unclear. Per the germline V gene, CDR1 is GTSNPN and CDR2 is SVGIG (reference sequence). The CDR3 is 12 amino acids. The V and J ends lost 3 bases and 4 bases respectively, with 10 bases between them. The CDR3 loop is CAWSLVGYEQYF. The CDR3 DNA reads TGTGCCTGGAGCCTTGTGGGGTACGAGCAGTACTTC. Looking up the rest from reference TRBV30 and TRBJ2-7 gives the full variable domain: SQTIHQWPATLVQPVGSPLSLECTVEGTSNPNLYWYRQAAGRGLQLLFYSVGIGQISSEVPQNLSASRPQDRQFILSSKKLLLSDSGFYLCAWSLVGYEQYFGPGTRLTVT.

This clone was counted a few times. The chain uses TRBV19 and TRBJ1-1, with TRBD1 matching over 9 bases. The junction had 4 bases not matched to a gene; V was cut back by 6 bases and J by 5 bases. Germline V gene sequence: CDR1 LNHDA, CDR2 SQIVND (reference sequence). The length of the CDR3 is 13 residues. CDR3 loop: CASRQGAGTEAFF. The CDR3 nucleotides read TGTGCCAGTAGACAGGGGGCGGGAACTGAAGCTTTCTTT. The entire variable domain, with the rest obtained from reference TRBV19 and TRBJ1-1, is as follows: DGGITQSPKYLFRKEGQNVTLSCEQNLNHDAMYWYRQDPGQGLRLIYYSQIVNDFQKGDIAEGYSVSREKKESFPLTVTSAQKNPTAFYLCASRQGAGTEAFFGQGTRLTVV.